This T cell receptor (beta chain) was captured by sequencing in a study of tumor-infiltrating lymphocytes in primary liver carcinoma. Total RNA (about 500 ng) served as template for TCR beta cDNA synthesis primed by a constant-region primer. What produced the TCR beta libraries was three nested multiplex PCR rounds using slightly modified ARM-PCR. TCRdb called the multiplex PCR reads again in MiXCR, with one record for every CDR3 protein. This table has 120,000 or so distinct CDR3 sequences, 50% to 70% appearing once. RNA and DNA were co-extracted from about 19-30 mg of unsorted bulk tissue. This clonotype was obtained from a woman in her sixties with primary liver carcinoma and hepatitis B virus infection. The specimen sequenced was liver tumor tissue from sampling region 1. The subset here: tumor region T1, superior pole.

The CDR3 spells CASSLQPPGGYEQFF. The DNA of the CDR3 is TGTGCCAGCAGTTTACAGCCTCCCGGGGGCTACGAACAGTTCTTC. The J gene is TRBJ2-1, the V gene TRBV6-1, with D possibly being TRBD1 or TRBD2 (6 bases each). The length of the CDR3 is 15 residues. Germline V gene data show CDR1 as MNHNS and CDR2 as SASEGT. Trimming cost V 5 bases and J 13 bases, with 24 bases left between them.